Detailed here is one T cell receptor beta chain. Clones were sequenced by immunoSEQ multiplex PCR, and TCRdb holds only the in-frame ones, with some missing. The profile shows 200,000 to 250,000 clones, approximately 83% of them singletons. This specimen belongs to a study of blood T cell repertoires in COVID-19. Study-wide background: The origin of the acute and convalescent COVID-19 samples was the United States, Italy and Spain.

The receptor's source is a woman between 45 and 60 years old who had been exposed to COVID-19. Sequencing used PBMCs or T cells enriched from blood (not recorded which).

In DNA, the CDR3 is TGTGCCAGCAGTCCCGTCAGGGGGCTGAATCAGCCCCAGCATTTT. Its protein product is CASSPVRGLNQPQHF. The rearrangement joins TRBV28 to TRBJ1-5, with 8 bases aligning to TRBD1. After removal of 5 bases from V and 4 bases from J, the junction contained 7 bases not matched to a gene. This CDR3 is 15 amino acids long. Germline lookup yields CDR1 MDHEN and CDR2 SYDVKM.